The present TCR beta chain was sequenced within a study of OX40 agonist ivuxolimab in advanced cancers. As for the study in general: With ivuxolimab, an agonistic anti-OX40 (CD134) antibody, patients were treated.

Germline V lookup: CDR1 GTSNPN, CDR2 SVGIG (reference sequence). J lost 6 bases, V lost 2 bases, and 9 bases had no gene match. The CDR3 is 14 residues long. TCRdb's copy holds only in-frame clones and misses some; the assay was immunoSEQ multiplex PCR. The sample has about 97,000 clones; 86% are singletons. This clone appeared a few times. This receptor was taken from an adult with an advanced solid tumor such as melanoma, head and neck, liver or kidney cancer. The chain couples TRBV30 to TRBJ2-7, with 8 positions matching TRBD1. The sample here was CD4+ or CD8+ T cells sorted from blood, taken in a trial of the OX40 agonist ivuxolimab. CDR3 protein: CAWSWFGQGVEQYF. The CDR3 nucleotides read TGTGCCTGGAGTTGGTTCGGACAGGGAGTCGAGCAGTACTTC. The variable domain in full, completed from reference TRBV30 and TRBJ2-7, reads SQTIHQWPATLVQPVGSPLSLECTVEGTSNPNLYWYRQAAGRGLQLLFYSVGIGQISSEVPQNLSASRPQDRQFILSSKKLLLSDSGFYLCAWSWFGQGVEQYFGPGTRLTVT.